Here is one T cell receptor beta chain with its context. Its antigen is currently unknown. These data originate in a study of cytomegalovirus exposure and HLA in healthy donors. Study conclusions and caveats: Researchers reported from a later analysis that most CMV-associated TCR beta chains appeared HLA-restricted.

Trimming stripped 1 base from V and 4 bases from J, with 6 bases between. Germline loops: CDR1 SGDLS, CDR2 YYNGEE. The CDR3 contains 13 residues. Primers: 60 Vbeta forward and 13 Jbeta reverse. Clones were read by immunoSEQ multiplex PCR, and TCRdb kept only the in-frame ones, dropping some. The sample carries some 190,000 clones, about four fifths recorded once. The sequence was collected from a man in his late teens or twenties in good health and CMV-seronegative. The chain carries TRBV9 and TRBJ1-5; no clear D gene. The sequenced sample was PBMCs. The CDR3 sequence is CASSVQENQPQHF. The CDR3 DNA reads TGTGCCAGCAGCGTACAGGAAAATCAGCCCCAGCATTTT.